Below, 2 T cell receptor beta chains from the same sample are listed, as sequenced in a study of OX40 agonist ivuxolimab in advanced cancers. The repertoire was sequenced with immunoSEQ multiplex PCR; TCRdb's copy has only in-frame clones and lacks some. In the table there are about 55,000 clones, approximately 86% of which are singletons. Here the sequenced sample was CD4+ or CD8+ T cells sorted from blood, taken in a trial of the OX40 agonist ivuxolimab. These receptors came from an adult with an advanced solid tumor such as melanoma, head and neck, liver or kidney cancer.

As DNA, the CDR3 is TGTGCCAGCACACTGGGGGCCTTTAACACCGGGGAGCTGTTTTTT. This encodes CASTLGAFNTGELFF. The chain combines TRBV6-5 with TRBJ2-2; D is perhaps TRBD1 (6 bases). This CDR3 is 15 amino acids long. Trimming left V 7 bases short and J 2 bases short, with 14 bases between. Germline lookup yields CDR1 MNHEY and CDR2 SVGAGI.

On this clone itself: A read error may account for a junction end that differs from germline. The V call is TRBV7-7, the J call TRBJ2-7; 12 bases align to TRBD2. CDR3 length: 15 amino acids. Germline V gene sequence: CDR1 SSHAT, CDR2 FNYEAQ (reference sequence). CDR3 bases: TGTGCTAGCAGCTCCGCACCGGGACTAGCGGGTGAGCAGTACTTC. Translating gives CASSSAPGLAGEQYF.